The source of this T cell receptor beta chain is a study of cytomegalovirus exposure and HLA in healthy donors. Study information: The same platform was used for the 130 or so validation repertoires and the 600 to 700 first-cohort repertoires, a later analysis reported. Study results and caveats: Later, an analysis found that TCR clusters from the first cohort tended to co-occur in the roughly 130 validation repertoires.

The CDR3 loop spans 12 amino acids. Per the germline V gene, CDR1 is SGHKS and CDR2 is YYEKEE (reference sequence). Trimming removed 2 bases from V and 3 bases from J, with 6 bases in between. Comments on this clone: As yet, its antigen is unknown.

Profiled with immunoSEQ multiplex PCR; TCRdb holds only in-frame clones, not every one. The sample shows approximately 140,000 clones, about 86% of them seen only once. The rearrangement links TRBV5-5 to TRBJ2-7, with unresolved D. This receptor was taken from a man younger than 35 in good health and CMV-seronegative. Sequenced sample: PBMCs. This CDR3 reads CASSFRSYEQYF. CDR3 DNA: TGTGCCAGCAGCTTCCGGAGCTACGAGCAGTACTTC.